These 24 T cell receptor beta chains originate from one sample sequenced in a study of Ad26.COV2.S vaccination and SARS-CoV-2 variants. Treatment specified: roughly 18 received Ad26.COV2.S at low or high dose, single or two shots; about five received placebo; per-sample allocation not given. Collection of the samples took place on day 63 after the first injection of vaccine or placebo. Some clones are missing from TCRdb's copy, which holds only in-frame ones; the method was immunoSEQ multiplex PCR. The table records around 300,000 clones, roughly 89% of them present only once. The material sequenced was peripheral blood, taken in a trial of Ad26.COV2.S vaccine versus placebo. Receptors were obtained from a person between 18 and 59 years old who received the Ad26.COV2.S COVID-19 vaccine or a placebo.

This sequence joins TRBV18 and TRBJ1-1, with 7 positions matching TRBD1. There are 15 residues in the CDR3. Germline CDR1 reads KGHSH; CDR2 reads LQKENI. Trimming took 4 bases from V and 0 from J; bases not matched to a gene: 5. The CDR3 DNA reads TGTGCCAGCTCACTCGGGACAGAAATGAACACTGAAGCTTTCTTT. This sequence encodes CASSLGTEMNTEAFF.

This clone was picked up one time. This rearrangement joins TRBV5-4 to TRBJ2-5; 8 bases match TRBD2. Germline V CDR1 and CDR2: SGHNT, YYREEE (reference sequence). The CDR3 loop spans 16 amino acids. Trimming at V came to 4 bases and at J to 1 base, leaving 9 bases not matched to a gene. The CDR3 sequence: CASSRGGSGAQETQYF. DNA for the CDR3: TGTGCCAGCAGCCGGGGGGGTAGCGGGGCCCAAGAGACCCAGTACTTC.

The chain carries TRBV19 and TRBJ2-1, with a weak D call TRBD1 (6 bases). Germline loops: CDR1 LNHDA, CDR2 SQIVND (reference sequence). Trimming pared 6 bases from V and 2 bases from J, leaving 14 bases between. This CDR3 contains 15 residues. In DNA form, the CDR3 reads TGTGCCAGTAGCTTCGGACAGATAACCTACAATGAGCAGTTCTTC. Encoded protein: CASSFGQITYNEQFF.

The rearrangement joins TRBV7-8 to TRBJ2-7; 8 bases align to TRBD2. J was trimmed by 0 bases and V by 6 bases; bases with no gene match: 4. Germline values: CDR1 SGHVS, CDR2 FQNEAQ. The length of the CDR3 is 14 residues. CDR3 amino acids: CASSNSGDSYEQYF. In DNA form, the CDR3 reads TGTGCCAGCAGTAATAGCGGGGACTCCTACGAGCAGTACTTC.

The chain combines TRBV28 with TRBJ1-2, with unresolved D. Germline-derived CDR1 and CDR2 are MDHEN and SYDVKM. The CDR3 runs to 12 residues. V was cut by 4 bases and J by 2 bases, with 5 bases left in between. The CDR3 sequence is CASSSQNYGYTF. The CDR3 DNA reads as TGTGCCAGCAGTTCCCAAAACTATGGCTACACCTTC.

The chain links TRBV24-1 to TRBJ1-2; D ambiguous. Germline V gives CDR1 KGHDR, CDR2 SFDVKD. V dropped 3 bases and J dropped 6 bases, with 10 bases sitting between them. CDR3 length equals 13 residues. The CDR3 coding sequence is TGTGCCACCAGTGATCGAACAGAGGATGGCTACACCTTC. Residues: CATSDRTEDGYTF.

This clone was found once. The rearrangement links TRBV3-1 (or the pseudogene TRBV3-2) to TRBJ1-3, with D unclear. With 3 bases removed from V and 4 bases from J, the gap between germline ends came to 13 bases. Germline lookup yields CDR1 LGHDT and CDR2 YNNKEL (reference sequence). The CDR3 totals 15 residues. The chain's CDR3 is CASSHVGFEGNTIYF. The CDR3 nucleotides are TGTGCCAGCAGCCACGTGGGATTCGAGGGAAACACCATATATTTT.

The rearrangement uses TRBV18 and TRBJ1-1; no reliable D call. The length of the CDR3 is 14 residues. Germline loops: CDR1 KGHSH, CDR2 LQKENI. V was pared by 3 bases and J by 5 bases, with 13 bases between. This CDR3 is CASSPPLAGTEAFF. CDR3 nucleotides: TGTGCCAGCTCACCCCCCCTTGCGGGAACTGAAGCTTTCTTT.

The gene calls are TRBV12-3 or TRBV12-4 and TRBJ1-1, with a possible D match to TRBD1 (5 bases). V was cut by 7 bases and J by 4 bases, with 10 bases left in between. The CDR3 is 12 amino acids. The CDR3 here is CASTLGVTEAFF. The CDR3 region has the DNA TGTGCCAGCACCCTAGGGGTCACTGAAGCTTTCTTT.

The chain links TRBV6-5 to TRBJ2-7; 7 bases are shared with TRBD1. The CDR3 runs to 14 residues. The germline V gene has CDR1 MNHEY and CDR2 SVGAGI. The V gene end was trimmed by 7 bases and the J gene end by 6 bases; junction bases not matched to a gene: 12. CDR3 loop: CASTLTGFLPEQYF. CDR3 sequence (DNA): TGTGCCAGCACCTTGACAGGGTTTTTGCCCGAGCAGTACTTC.

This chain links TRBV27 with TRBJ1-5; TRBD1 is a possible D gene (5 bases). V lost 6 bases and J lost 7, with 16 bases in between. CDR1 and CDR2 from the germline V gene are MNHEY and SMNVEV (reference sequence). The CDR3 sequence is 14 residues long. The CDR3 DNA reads TGTGCCAGCAGCCGAGGGACGACGGGCCAGCCCCAGCATTTT. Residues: CASSRGTTGQPQHF.

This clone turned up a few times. The CDR3 nucleotides read TGCGCCAGCAGCCAAGTTGAGGGGCCCTATGGCTACACCTTC. Amino acid sequence: CASSQVEGPYGYTF. The J gene is TRBJ1-2, the V gene TRBV4-1, with a weak D call TRBD1 (5 bases). V was shortened by 1 base and J by 4 bases, with 10 bases between the two germline ends. The CDR3 is made up of 14 amino acids. Germline V gene lookup returns CDR1 MGHRA and CDR2 YSYEKL.

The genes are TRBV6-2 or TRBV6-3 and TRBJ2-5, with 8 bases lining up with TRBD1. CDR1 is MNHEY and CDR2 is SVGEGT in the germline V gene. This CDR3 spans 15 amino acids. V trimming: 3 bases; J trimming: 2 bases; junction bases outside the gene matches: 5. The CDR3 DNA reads TGTGCCAGCAGTTATGACAGGGGAGTACAAGAGACCCAGTACTTC. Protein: CASSYDRGVQETQYF.

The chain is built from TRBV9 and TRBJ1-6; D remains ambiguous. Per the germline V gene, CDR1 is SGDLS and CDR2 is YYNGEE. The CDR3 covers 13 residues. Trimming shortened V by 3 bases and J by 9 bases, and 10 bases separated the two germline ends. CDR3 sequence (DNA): TGTGCCAGCAGCGGAAGGGTCGGTTCACCCCTCCACTTT. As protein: CASSGRVGSPLHF.

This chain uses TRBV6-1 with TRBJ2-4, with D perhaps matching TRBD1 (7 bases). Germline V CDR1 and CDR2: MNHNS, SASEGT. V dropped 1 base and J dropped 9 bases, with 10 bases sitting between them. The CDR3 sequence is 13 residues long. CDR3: CASSEVQGGIQYF. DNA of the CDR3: TGTGCCAGCAGTGAAGTGCAGGGGGGCATTCAGTACTTC.

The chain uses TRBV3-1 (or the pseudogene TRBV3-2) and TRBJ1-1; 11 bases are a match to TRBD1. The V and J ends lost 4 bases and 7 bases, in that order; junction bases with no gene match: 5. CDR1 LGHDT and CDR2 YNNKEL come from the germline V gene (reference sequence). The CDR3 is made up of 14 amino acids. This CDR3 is CASSPGQGVGEAFF. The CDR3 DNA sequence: TGTGCCAGCAGCCCGGGACAGGGGGTTGGTGAAGCTTTCTTT.

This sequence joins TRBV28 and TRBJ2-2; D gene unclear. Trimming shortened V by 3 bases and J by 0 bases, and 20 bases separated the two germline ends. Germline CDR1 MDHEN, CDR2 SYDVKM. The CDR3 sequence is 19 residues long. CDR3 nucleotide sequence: TGTGCCAGCAGTTTCCACAGACAAGGGCCCTCCGCGAACACCGGGGAGCTGTTTTTT. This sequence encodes CASSFHRQGPSANTGELFF. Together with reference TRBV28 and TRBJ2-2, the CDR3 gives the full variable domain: DVKVTQSSRYLVKRTGEKVFLECVQDMDHENMFWYRQDPGLGLRLIYFSYDVKMKEKGDIPEGYSVSREKKERFSLILESASTNQTSMYLCASSFHRQGPSANTGELFFGEGSRLTVL.

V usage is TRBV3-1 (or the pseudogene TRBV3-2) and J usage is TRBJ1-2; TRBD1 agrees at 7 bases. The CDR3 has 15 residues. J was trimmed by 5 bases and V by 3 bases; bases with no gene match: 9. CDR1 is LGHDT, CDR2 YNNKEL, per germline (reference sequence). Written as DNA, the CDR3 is TGTGCCAGCAGCCACGGGACAGCAGCGTTATATGGCTACACCTTC. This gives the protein CASSHGTAALYGYTF.

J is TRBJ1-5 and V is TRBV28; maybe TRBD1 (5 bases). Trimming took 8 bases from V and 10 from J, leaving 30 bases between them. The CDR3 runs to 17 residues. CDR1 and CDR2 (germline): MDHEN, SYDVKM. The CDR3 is CASPRRWGGQREGPQHF. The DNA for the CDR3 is TGTGCCAGCCCGCGACGTTGGGGGGGTCAAAGGGAGGGACCCCAGCATTTT.

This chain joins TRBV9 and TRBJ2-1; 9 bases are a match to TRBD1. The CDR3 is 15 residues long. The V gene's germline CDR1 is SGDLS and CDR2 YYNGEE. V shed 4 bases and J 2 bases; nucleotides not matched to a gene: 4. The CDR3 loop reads CASSPRTGAYNEQFF. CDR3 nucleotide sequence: TGTGCCAGCAGCCCCCGGACAGGGGCCTACAATGAGCAGTTCTTC.

The chain's CDR3 is CASSQEGQGYGNTIYF. CDR3 sequence (DNA): TGTGCCAGCAGCCAAGAGGGGCAGGGGTACGGAAACACCATATATTTT. The gene calls are TRBV3-1 (or the pseudogene TRBV3-2) and TRBJ1-3; D possibly corresponds to TRBD1 (6 bases). Trimming took 0 bases from V and 4 from J, leaving 13 bases between them. Germline V gene lookup returns CDR1 LGHDT and CDR2 YNNKEL (reference sequence). This CDR3 has 16 amino acids.

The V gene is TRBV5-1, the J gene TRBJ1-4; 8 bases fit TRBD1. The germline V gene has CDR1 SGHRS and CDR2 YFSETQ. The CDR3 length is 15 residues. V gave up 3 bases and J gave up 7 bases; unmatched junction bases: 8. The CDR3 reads CASSSDRGRTEKLFF. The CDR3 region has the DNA TGCGCCAGCAGCTCTGACAGGGGAAGGACTGAAAAACTGTTTTTT.

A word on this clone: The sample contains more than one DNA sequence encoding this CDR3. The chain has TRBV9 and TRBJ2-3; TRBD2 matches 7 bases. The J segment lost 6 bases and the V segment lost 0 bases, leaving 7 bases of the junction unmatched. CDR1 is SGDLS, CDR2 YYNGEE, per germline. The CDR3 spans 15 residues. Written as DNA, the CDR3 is TGTGCCAGCAGCGTAGGGACTAGTGGTACGGATACGCAGTATTTT. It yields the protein CASSVGTSGTDTQYF. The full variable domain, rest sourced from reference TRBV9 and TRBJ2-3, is DSGVTQTPKHLITATGQRVTLRCSPRSGDLSVYWYQQSLDQGLQFLIQYYNGEERAKGNILERFSAQQFPDLHSELNLSSLELGDSALYFCASSVGTSGTDTQYFGPGTRLTVL.

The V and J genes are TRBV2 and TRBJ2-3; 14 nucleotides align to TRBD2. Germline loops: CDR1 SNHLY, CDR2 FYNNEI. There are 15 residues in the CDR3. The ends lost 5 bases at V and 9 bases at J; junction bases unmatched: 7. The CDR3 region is CASSRLAGGSPTQYF. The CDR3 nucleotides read TGTGCCAGCAGTAGACTAGCGGGAGGGTCGCCCACGCAGTATTTT. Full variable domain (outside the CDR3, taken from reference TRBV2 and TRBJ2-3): EPEVTQTPSHQVTQMGQEVILRCVPISNHLYFYWYRQILGQKVEFLVSFYNNEISEKSEIFDDQFSVERPDGSNFTLKIRSTKLEDSAMYFCASSRLAGGSPTQYFGPGTRLTVL.